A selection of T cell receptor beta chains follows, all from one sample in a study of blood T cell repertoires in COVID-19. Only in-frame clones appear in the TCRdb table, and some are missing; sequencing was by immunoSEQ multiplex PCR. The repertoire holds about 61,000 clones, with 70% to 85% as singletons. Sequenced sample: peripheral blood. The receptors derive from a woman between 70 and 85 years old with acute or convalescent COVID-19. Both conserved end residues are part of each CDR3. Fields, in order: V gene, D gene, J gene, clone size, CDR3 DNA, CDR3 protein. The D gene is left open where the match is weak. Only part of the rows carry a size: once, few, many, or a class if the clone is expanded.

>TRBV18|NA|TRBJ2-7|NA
TGTGCCAGCTCACCCCCGGACTTGAGCTCCTACGAGCAGTACTTC
CASSPPDLSSYEQYF
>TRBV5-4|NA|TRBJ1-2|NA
TGTGCCAGCAGCTGGCCAGGGGAAGGTGGAGGCTACACCTTC
CASSWPGEGGGYTF
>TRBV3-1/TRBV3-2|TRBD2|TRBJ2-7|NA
TGTGCCAGCAGCTCCGGGACTAGCGGGGGGGCCCTCTACGAGCAGTACTTC
CASSSGTSGGALYEQYF
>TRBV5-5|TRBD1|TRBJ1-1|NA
TGTGCCAGCAGCATACAGGGGTCGGGCACTGAAGCTTTCTTT
CASSIQGSGTEAFF
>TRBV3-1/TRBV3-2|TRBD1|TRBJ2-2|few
TGTGCCAGCAGCGCCCGACAGGGGGGCGGGGAGCTGTTTTTT
CASSARQGGGELFF
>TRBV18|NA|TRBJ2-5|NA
TGTGCCAGCTCACCAGGACAACAAGAGACCCAGTACTTC
CASSPGQQETQYF
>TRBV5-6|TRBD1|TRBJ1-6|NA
TGTGCCAGCAGCTTGGCTAGGGGGACAGGGTCTTCCCTCCACTTT
CASSLARGTGSSLHF
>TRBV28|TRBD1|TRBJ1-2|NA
TGTGCCAGCAGTCCGGGACAGAAGTATGGCTACACCTTC
CASSPGQKYGYTF
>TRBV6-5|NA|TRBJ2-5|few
TGTGCCAGCAGTCCTTGGACTGGAGAGACCCAGTACTTC
CASSPWTGETQYF
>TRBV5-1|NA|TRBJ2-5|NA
TGCGCCAGCAGCTTGCAGGCGACAGAGACCCAGTACTTC
CASSLQATETQYF
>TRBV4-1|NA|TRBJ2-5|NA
TGCGCCAGCAGCCGCGGTCCGTCCCCTCAAGAGACCCAGTACTTC
CASSRGPSPQETQYF
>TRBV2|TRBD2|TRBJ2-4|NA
TGTGCCAGCAGTGACACGGGTCCGGGGGGCAAAAACATTCAGTACTTC
CASSDTGPGGKNIQYF
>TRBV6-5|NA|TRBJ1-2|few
TGTGCCAGCAGCGACTGGGGGGGCGGCTACACCTTC
CASSDWGGGYTF
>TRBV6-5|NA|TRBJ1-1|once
TGTGCCAGCGCCGGTTCCACGGAAGCTTTCTTT
CASAGSTEAFF
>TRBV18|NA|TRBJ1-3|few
TGTGCCAGCTCACCGTTCTCAGCAGGGGAAGCTGGAAACACCATATATTTT
CASSPFSAGEAGNTIYF
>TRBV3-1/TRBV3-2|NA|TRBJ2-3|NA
TGTGCCAGCAGCCAAGATAAAGGAGGGGAAGACAGACCTCGCTCAGATACGCAGTATTTT
CASSQDKGGEDRPRSDTQYF
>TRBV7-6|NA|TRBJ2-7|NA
TGTGCCAGCAGCTTCGGGGGGCGGGGCTCCTACGAGCAGTACTTC
CASSFGGRGSYEQYF
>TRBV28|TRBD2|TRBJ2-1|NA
TGTGCCAGCACCGGGACTAGCGGGGGGGAATACAATGAGCAGTTCTTC
CASTGTSGGEYNEQFF
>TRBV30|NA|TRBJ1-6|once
TGTGCCTGGAGTGAGACTCGGAGCTATAATTCACCCCTCCACTTT
CAWSETRSYNSPLHF
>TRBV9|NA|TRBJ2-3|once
TGTGCCAGCAGCGGTAGACACACAGATACGCAGTATTTT
CASSGRHTDTQYF
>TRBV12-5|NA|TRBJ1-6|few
TGTGCTAGTGGTTCCGGGGGGGGCTCCTCCTATAATTCACCCCTCCACTTT
CASGSGGGSSYNSPLHF
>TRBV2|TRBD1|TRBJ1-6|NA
TGTGCCAGCAGTCCTCTAGGGGGCGCGGAATCACCCCTCCACTTT
CASSPLGGAESPLHF
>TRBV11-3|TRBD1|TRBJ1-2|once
TGTGCCAGCAGCCGCGGGGAGATGGGACAGGGGAGTGGCTACACCTTC
CASSRGEMGQGSGYTF
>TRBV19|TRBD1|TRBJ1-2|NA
TGTGCCAGTAGCACAGGGGAGCACTATGGCTACACCTTC
CASSTGEHYGYTF
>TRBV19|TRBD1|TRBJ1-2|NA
TGTGCCACCCAGGGGGCGGGTGGCTACACCTTC
CATQGAGGYTF
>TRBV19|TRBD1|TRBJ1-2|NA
TGTGCCAGTAGTATGGCGGGACAGGGCTATGGCTACACCTTC
CASSMAGQGYGYTF
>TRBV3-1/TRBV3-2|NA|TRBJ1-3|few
TGTGCCAGCAGCGCGACAGGAAACACCATATATTTT
CASSATGNTIYF
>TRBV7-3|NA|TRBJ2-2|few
TGTGCCAGCAGCTTAACCGGTAGGAGCGGCGCCTCGAACACCGGGGAGCTGTTTTTT
CASSLTGRSGASNTGELFF
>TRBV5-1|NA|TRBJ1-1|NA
TGCGCCAGCAGCATGCAGGGAAAGGGCACTGAAGCTTTCTTT
CASSMQGKGTEAFF
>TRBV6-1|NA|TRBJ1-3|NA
TGTGCCAGCAGTGACCTGGGCGCTGGCTCTGGAAACACCATATATTTT
CASSDLGAGSGNTIYF
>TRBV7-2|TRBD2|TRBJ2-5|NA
TGTGCCAGCAGCCCCGCTAGCGGGGGGGCTGGGACCCAGTACTTC
CASSPASGGAGTQYF
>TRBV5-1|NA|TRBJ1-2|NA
TGCGCCAGCAGCTTGGAAGACAGTGACTATGGCTACACCTTC
CASSLEDSDYGYTF
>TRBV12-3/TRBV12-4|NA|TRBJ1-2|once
TGTGCCAGCAGTTTAGACGCGGGGGGCTACACCTTC
CASSLDAGGYTF
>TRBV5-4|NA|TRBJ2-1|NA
TGTGCCAGCAGCTTGGGGATGAGGAGCGATGAGCAGTTCTTC
CASSLGMRSDEQFF
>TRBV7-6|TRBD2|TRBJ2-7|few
TGTGCCAGCAGCCCAACCTTCCGGGGACTAGCGTCTTACGAGCAGTACTTC
CASSPTFRGLASYEQYF
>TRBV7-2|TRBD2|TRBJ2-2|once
TGTGCCAGCAGCCTGCAGCGGGACTTCGGGGAGCTGTTTTTT
CASSLQRDFGELFF
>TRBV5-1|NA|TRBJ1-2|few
TGCGCCAGCAGCTTGGGGACAGTCTATGGCTACACCTTC
CASSLGTVYGYTF
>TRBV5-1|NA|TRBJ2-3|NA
TGCGCCAGCAGCTTGTCGGTAGATACGCAGTATTTT
CASSLSVDTQYF
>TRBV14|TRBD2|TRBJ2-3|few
TGTGCCAGCAGCTCATCTAGCGGGGTGCAGTATTTT
CASSSSSGVQYF
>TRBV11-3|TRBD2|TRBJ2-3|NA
TGTGCCAGCAGCCCGTGGGAGCGGGGGAAAGATACGCAGTATTTT
CASSPWERGKDTQYF
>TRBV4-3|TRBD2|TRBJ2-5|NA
TGCGCCAGCAGCGGAGGACTAGCGGTACAAGAGACCCAGTACTTC
CASSGGLAVQETQYF
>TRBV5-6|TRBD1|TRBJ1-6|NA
TGTGCCAGCAGCCCGTGGGGGGGACAGGGCGATTCACCCCTCCACTTT
CASSPWGGQGDSPLHF